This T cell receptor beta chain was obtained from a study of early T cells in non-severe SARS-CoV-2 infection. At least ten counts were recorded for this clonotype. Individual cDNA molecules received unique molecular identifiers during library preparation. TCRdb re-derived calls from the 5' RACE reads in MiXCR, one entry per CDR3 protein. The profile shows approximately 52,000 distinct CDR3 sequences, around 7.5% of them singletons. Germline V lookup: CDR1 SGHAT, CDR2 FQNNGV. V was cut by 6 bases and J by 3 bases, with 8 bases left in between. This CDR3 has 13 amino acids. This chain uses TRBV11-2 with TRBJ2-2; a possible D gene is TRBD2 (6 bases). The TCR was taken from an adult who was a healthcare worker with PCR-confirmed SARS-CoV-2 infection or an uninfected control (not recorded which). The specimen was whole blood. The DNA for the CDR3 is TGTGCCAGCAGTGGGACTTACACCGGGGAGCTGTTTTTT. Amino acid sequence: CASSGTYTGELFF.